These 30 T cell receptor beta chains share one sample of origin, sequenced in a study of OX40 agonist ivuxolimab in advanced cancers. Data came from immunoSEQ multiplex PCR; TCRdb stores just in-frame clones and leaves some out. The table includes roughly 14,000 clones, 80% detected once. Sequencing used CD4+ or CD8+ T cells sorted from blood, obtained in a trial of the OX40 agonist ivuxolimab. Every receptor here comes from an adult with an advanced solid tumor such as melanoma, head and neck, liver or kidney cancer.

CDR3 residues: CASSRTGRPYEQYF. The CDR3 coding sequence is TGTGCCAGCAGTCGAACGGGCAGGCCTTACGAGCAGTACTTC. The chain carries TRBV5-8 and TRBJ2-7; D uncertain. V dropped 5 bases and J dropped 4 bases, with 16 bases sitting between them. CDR3 size: 14 residues. CDR1 and CDR2 from the germline V gene are SGHTS and YDEGEE.

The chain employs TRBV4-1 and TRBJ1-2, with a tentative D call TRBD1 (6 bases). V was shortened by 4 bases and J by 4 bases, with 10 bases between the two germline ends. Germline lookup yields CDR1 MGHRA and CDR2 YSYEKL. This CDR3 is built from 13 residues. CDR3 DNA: TGCGCCAGCAGCCCACAGGGAGGCTATGGCTACACCTTC. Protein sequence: CASSPQGGYGYTF.

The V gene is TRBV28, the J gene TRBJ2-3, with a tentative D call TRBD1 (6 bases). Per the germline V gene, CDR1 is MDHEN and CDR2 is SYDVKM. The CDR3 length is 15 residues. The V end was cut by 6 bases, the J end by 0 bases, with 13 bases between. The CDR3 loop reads CASRAGTSSTDTQYF. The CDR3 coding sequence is TGTGCCAGCAGGGCCGGGACAAGTAGCACAGATACGCAGTATTTT.

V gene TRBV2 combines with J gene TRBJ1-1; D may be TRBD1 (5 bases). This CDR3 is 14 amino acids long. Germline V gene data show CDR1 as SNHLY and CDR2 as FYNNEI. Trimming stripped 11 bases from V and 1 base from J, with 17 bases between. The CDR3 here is CADSWTGGNTEAFF. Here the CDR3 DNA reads TGTGCCGACTCCTGGACGGGGGGGAACACTGAAGCTTTCTTT. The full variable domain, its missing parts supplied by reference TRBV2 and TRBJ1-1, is EPEVTQTPSHQVTQMGQEVILRCVPISNHLYFYWYRQILGQKVEFLVSFYNNEISEKSEIFDDQFSVERPDGSNFTLKIRSTKLEDSAMYFCADSWTGGNTEAFFGQGTRLTVV.

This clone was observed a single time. CDR3 amino acids: CASSVFSPNNEQFF. In DNA, the CDR3 is TGTGCCAGCAGCGTATTTAGTCCCAACAATGAGCAGTTCTTC. This rearrangement joins TRBV9 to TRBJ2-1; D call uncertain. Trimming left V 1 base short and J 5 bases short, with 10 bases between. The CDR3 is 14 residues long. Looked up from germline, CDR1 is SGDLS and CDR2 is YYNGEE. Variable domain in full (rest from reference TRBV9 and TRBJ2-1): DSGVTQTPKHLITATGQRVTLRCSPRSGDLSVYWYQQSLDQGLQFLIQYYNGEERAKGNILERFSAQQFPDLHSELNLSSLELGDSALYFCASSVFSPNNEQFFGPGTRLTVL.

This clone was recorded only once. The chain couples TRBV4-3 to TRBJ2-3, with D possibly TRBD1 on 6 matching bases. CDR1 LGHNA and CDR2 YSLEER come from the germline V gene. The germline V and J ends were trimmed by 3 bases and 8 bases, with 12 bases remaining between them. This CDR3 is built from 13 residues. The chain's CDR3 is CASSHSTGPTQYF. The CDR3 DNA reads TGCGCCAGCAGCCATTCTACAGGGCCTACGCAGTATTTT.

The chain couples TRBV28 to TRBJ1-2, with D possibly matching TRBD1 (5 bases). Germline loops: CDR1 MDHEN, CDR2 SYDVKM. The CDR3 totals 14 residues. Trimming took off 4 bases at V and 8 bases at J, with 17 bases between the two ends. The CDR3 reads CASSSGGETGGYTF. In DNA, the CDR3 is TGTGCCAGCAGTTCAGGAGGGGAAACCGGGGGCTACACCTTC.

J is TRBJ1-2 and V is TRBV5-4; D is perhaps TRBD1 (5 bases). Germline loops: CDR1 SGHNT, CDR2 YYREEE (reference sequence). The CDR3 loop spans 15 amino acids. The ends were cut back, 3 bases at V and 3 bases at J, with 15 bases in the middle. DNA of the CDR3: TGTGCCAGCAGCTCACGGTTGGGGGGAGACTATGGCTACACCTTC. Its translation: CASSSRLGGDYGYTF. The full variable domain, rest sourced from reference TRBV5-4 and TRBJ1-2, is ETGVTQSPTHLIKTRGQQVTLRCSSQSGHNTVSWYQQALGQGPQFIFQYYREEENGRGNFPPRFSGLQFPNYSSELNVNALELDDSALYLCASSSRLGGDYGYTFGSGTRLTVV.

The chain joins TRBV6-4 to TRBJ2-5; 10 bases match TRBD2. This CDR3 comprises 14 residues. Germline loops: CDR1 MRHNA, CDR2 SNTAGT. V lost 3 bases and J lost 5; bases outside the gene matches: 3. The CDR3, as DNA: TGTGCCAGCAGTGAGACTAGCGGGTCTGAGACCCAGTACTTC. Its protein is CASSETSGSETQYF.

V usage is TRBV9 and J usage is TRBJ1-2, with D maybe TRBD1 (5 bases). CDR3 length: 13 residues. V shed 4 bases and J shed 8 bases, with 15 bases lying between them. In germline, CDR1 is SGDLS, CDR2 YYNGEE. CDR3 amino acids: CASSPGGRQGYTF. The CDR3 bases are TGTGCCAGCAGCCCCGGTGGTAGACAGGGCTACACCTTC.

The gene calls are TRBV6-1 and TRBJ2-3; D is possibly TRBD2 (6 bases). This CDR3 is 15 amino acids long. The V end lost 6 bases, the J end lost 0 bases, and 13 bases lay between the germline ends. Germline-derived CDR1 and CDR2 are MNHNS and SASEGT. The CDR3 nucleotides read TGTGCCAGCAGAAGGAGGGACTCTAGCACAGATACGCAGTATTTT. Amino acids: CASRRRDSSTDTQYF.

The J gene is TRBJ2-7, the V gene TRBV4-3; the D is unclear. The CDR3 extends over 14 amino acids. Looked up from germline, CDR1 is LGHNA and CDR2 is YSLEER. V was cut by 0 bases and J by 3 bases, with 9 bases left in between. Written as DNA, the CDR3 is TGCGCCAGCAGCCAAGAACAGTCGCTCTACGAGCAGTACTTC. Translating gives CASSQEQSLYEQYF.

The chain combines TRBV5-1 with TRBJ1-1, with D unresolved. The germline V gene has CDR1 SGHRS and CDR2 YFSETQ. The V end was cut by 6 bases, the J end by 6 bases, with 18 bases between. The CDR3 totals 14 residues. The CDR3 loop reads CASKFTGADSEAFF. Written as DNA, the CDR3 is TGCGCCAGCAAATTTACGGGAGCGGACTCTGAAGCTTTCTTT.

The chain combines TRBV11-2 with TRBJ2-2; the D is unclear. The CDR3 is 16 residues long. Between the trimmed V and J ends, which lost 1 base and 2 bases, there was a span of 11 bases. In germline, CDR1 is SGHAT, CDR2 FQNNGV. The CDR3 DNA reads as TGTGCCAGCAGCTTAGTCCCTAGGCTTAACACCGGGGAGCTGTTTTTT. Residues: CASSLVPRLNTGELFF.

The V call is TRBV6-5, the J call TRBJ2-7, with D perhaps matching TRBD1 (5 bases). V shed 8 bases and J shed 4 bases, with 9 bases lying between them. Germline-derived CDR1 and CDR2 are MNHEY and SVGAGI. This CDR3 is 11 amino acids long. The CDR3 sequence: CASAQGYEQYF. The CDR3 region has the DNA TGTGCCAGCGCTCAGGGTTACGAGCAGTACTTC.

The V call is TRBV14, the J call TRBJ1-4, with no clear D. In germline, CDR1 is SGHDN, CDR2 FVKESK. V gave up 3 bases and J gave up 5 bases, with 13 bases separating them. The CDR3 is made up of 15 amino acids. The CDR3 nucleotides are TGTGCCAGCAGCCATAGTGCCAGACAAAATGAAAAACTGTTTTTT. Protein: CASSHSARQNEKLFF.

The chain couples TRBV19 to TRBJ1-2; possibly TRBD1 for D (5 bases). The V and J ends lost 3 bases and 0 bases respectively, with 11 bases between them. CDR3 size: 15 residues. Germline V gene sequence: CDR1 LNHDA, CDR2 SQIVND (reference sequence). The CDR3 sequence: CASSIDSYSNYGYTF. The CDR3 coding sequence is TGTGCCAGTAGTATCGACAGCTATTCTAACTATGGCTACACCTTC.

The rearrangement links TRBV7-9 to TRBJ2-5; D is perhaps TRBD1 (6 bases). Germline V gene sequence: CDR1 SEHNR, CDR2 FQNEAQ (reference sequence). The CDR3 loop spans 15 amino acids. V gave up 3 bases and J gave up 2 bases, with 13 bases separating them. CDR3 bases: TGTGCCAGCAGCTTGCGAATTGGACAGCAAGAGACCCAGTACTTC. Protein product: CASSLRIGQQETQYF.

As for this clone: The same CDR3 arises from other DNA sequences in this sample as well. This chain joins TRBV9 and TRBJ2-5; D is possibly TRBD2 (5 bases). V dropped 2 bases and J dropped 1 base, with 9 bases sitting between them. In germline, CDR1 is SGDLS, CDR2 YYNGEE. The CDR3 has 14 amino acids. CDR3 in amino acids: CASSVQGSQETQYF. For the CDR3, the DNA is TGTGCCAGCAGCGTCCAAGGGAGCCAAGAGACCCAGTACTTC.

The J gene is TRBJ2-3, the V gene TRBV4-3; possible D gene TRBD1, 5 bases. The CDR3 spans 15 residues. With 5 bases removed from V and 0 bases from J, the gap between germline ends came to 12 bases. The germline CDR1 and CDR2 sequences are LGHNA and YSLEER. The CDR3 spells CASSETAPSTDTQYF. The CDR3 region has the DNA TGCGCCAGCAGCGAGACAGCTCCTAGCACAGATACGCAGTATTTT.

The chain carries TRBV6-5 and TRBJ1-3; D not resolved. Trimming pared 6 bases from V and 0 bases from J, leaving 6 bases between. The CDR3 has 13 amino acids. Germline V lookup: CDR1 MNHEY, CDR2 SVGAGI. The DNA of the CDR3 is TGTGCCAGCAGCACGAGCTCTGGAAACACCATATATTTT. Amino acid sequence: CASSTSSGNTIYF.

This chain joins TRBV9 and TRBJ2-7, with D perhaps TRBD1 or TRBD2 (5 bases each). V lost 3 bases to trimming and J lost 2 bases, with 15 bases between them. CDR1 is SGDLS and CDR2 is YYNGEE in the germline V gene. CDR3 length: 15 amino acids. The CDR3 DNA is TGTGCCAGCAGCGCAGCTGGGACGGGAACCTACGAGCAGTACTTC. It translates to CASSAAGTGTYEQYF.

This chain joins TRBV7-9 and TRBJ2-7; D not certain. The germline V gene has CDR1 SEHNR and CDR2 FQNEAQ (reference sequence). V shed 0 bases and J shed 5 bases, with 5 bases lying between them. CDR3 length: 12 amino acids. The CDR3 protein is CASSLASNEQYF. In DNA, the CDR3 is TGTGCCAGCAGCTTAGCGTCGAACGAGCAGTACTTC.

DNA for the CDR3: TGTGCCAGCAGCTTGTATCCGGGGACAGGGGGCACCGGGGAGCTGTTTTTT. Translated: CASSLYPGTGGTGELFF. The chain has TRBV11-3 and TRBJ2-2; TRBD1 aligns across 11 bases. CDR1 SGHNT and CDR2 YENEEA come from the germline V gene. The CDR3 has 17 amino acids. V lost 3 bases and J lost 4; bases outside the gene matches: 7.

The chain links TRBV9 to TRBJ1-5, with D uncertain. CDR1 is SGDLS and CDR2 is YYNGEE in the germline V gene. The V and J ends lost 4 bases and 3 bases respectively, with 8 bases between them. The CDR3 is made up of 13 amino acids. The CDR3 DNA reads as TGTGCCAGCAGCTTATCGTTCAATCAGCCCCAGCATTTT. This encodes CASSLSFNQPQHF.

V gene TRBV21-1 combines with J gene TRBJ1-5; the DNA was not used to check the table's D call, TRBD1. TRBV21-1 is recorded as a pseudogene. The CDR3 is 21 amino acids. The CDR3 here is CASTADLPGQGATVGNQPQHF. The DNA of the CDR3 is TGTGCCAGCACAGCAGACCTACCGGGACAGGGGGCTACCGTGGGCAATCAGCCCCAGCATTTT.

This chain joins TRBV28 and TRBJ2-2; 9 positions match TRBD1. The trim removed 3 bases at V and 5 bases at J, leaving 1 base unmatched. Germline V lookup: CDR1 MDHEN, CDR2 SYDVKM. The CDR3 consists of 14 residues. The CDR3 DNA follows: TGTGCCAGCAGTTTGGGACAGGGAACCGGGGAGCTGTTTTTT. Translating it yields CASSLGQGTGELFF. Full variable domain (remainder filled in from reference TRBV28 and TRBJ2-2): DVKVTQSSRYLVKRTGEKVFLECVQDMDHENMFWYRQDPGLGLRLIYFSYDVKMKEKGDIPEGYSVSREKKERFSLILESASTNQTSMYLCASSLGQGTGELFFGEGSRLTVL.

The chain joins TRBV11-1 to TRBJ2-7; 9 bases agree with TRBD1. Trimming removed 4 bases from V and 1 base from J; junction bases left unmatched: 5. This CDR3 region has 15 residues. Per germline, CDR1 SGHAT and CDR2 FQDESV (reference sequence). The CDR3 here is CASSYGQGSSYEQYF. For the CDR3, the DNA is TGTGCCAGCAGCTATGGACAGGGGTCGTCCTACGAGCAGTACTTC. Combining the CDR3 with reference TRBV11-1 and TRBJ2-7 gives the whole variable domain EAEVAQSPRYKITEKSQAVAFWCDPISGHATLYWYRQILGQGPELLVQFQDESVVDDSQLPKDRFSAERLKGVDSTLKIQPAELGDSAMYLCASSYGQGSSYEQYFGPGTRLTVT.

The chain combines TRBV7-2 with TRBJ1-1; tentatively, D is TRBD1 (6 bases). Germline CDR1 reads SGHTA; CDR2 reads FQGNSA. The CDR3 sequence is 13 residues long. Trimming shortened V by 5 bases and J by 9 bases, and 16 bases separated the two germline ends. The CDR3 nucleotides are TGTGCCAGCAGCCCCTATCCGGGACAACAAGCTTTCTTT. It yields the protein CASSPYPGQQAFF.

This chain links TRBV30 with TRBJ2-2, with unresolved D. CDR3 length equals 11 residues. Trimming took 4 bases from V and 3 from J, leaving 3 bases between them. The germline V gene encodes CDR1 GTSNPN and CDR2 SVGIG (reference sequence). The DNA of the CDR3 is TGTGCCTGGACCCACACCGGGGAGCTGTTTTTT. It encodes CAWTHTGELFF.